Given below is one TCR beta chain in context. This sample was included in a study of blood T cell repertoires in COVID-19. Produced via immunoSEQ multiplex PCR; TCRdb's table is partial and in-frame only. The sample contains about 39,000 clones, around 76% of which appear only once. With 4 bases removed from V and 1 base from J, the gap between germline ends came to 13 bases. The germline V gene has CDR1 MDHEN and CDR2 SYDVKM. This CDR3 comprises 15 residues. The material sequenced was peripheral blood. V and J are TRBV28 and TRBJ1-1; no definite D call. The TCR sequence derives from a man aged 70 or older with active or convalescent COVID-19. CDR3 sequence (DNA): TGTGCCAGCAGTTATAATTGGCTGAAGAACACTGAAGCTTTCTTT. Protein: CASSYNWLKNTEAFF. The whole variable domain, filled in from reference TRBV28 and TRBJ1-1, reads DVKVTQSSRYLVKRTGEKVFLECVQDMDHENMFWYRQDPGLGLRLIYFSYDVKMKEKGDIPEGYSVSREKKERFSLILESASTNQTSMYLCASSYNWLKNTEAFFGQGTRLTVV.